This entry lists 9 T cell receptor beta chains sequenced from one sample in a study of shared clonotypes between healthy human individuals. Assay used: immunoSEQ multiplex PCR; TCRdb lists only in-frame clones, some missing. The table shows approximately 2,300,000 clones, with around 90% occurring only once. Sequenced material: naive CD4+ T cells from PBMCs. Subset indicated: CD45RA+ positively selected. These receptors were obtained from a man between 18 and 29 years old in good health. Some clones in this sample may be carry-over from other donors' samples.

This clone was found a few times. Other nucleotide sequences from this sample produce the same CDR3. The chain joins TRBV2 to TRBJ1-1, with a possible D match to TRBD1 (6 bases). Trimming took 6 bases from V and 4 from J, leaving 12 bases between them. The CDR3 covers 13 residues. Per germline, CDR1 SNHLY and CDR2 FYNNEI. The CDR3 sequence: CASSQEGGTEAFF. For the CDR3, the DNA is TGTGCCAGCAGCCAAGAGGGGGGCACTGAAGCTTTCTTT.

This chain joins TRBV7-6 and TRBJ2-1; 10 bases align to TRBD2. CDR3 length: 19 amino acids. Unmatched junction bases numbered 13, after V lost 1 base and J lost 4 bases. CDR1 is SGHVS and CDR2 is FNYEAQ in the germline V gene. This CDR3 is CASSLVSSGRTRSYNEQFF. The CDR3 DNA sequence: TGTGCCAGCAGCTTAGTATCTAGCGGGAGAACAAGGTCGTACAATGAGCAGTTCTTC.

The chain links TRBV28 to TRBJ1-2; no clear D gene. V was shortened by 2 bases and J by 6 bases, with 10 bases between the two germline ends. Germline CDR1 is MDHEN and CDR2 is SYDVKM. This CDR3 has 13 residues. Here the CDR3 reads CASSLPGLNGYTF. CDR3 DNA sequence: TGTGCCAGCAGTTTACCCGGACTCAATGGCTACACCTTC.

The rearrangement links TRBV15 to TRBJ1-5; 7 positions agree with TRBD1. This CDR3 spans 15 amino acids. Germline V lookup: CDR1 LNHNV, CDR2 YYDKDF (reference sequence). The V segment lost 4 bases and the J segment 6 bases; nucleotides outside the gene matches: 9. CDR3: CATSKQGGPGQPQHF. The DNA of the CDR3 is TGTGCCACCAGCAAGCAGGGGGGCCCAGGTCAGCCCCAGCATTTT.

The chain couples TRBV28 to TRBJ2-7; 8 positions agree with TRBD1. V gave up 5 bases and J gave up 0 bases; unmatched junction bases: 6. Germline-derived CDR1 and CDR2 are MDHEN and SYDVKM. This CDR3 contains 15 residues. CDR3 sequence reads: CASSPPGGLSYEQYF. CDR3 nucleotides: TGTGCCAGCAGTCCACCAGGGGGCCTCTCCTACGAGCAGTACTTC.

This clone is a singleton in its sample. V is TRBV15 and J is TRBJ1-1; D is unresolved. V was cut by 5 bases and J by 4 bases, with 14 bases left in between. Germline loops: CDR1 LNHNV, CDR2 YYDKDF (reference sequence). The CDR3 extends over 14 amino acids. CDR3 coding DNA: TGTGCCACCAGCGCCCGAGGAGGATCCACTGAAGCTTTCTTT. This translates into CATSARGGSTEAFF.

This rearrangement joins TRBV7-9 to TRBJ2-7, with 7 bases aligning to TRBD2. Losses at the gene ends were 2 bases for V and 4 bases for J; bases not matched to a gene: 5. There are 14 residues in the CDR3. Germline V lookup: CDR1 SEHNR, CDR2 FQNEAQ (reference sequence). CDR3: CASSLLGGGYEQYF. The CDR3 DNA reads TGTGCCAGCAGCTTACTGGGCGGGGGATACGAGCAGTACTTC. The full variable domain, completed using reference TRBV7-9 and TRBJ2-7, is DTGVSQNPRHKITKRGQNVTFRCDPISEHNRLYWYRQTLGQGPEFLTYFQNEAQLEKSRLLSDRFSAERPKGSFSTLEIQRTEQGDSAMYLCASSLLGGGYEQYFGPGTRLTVT.

This chain connects TRBV6-4 to TRBJ1-1; D is uncertain. From germline, CDR1 is MRHNA and CDR2 SNTAGT. The CDR3 loop spans 14 amino acids. V was pared by 6 bases and J by 0 bases, with 11 bases between. In nucleotides, the CDR3 is TGTGCCAGCAGCGCCACAGCCGTGAACACTGAAGCTTTCTTT. Protein product: CASSATAVNTEAFF.

This chain joins TRBV4-3 and TRBJ2-2; maybe TRBD2 (6 bases). The CDR3 covers 16 residues. Germline CDR1 LGHNA, CDR2 YSLEER. V shed 0 bases and J shed 2 bases, with 10 bases lying between them. The CDR3 is CASSQDPAGNTGELFF. For the CDR3, the DNA is TGCGCCAGCAGCCAAGATCCGGCGGGAAACACCGGGGAGCTGTTTTTT.